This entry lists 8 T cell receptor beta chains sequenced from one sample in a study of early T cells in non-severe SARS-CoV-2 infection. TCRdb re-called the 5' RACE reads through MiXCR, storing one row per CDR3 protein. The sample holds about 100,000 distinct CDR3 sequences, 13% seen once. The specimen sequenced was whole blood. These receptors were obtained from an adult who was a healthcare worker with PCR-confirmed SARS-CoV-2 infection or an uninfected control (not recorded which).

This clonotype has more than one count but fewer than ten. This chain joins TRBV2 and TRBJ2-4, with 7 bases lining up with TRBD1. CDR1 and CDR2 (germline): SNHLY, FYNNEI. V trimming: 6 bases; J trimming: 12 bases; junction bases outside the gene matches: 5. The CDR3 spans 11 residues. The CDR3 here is CASRLTGTQYF. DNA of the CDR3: TGTGCCAGCAGGCTGACAGGGACTCAGTACTTC. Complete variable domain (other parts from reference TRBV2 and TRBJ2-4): EPEVTQTPSHQVTQMGQEVILRCVPISNHLYFYWYRQILGQKVEFLVSFYNNEISEKSEIFDDQFSVERPDGSNFTLKIRSTKLEDSAMYFCASRLTGTQYFGAGTRLSVL.

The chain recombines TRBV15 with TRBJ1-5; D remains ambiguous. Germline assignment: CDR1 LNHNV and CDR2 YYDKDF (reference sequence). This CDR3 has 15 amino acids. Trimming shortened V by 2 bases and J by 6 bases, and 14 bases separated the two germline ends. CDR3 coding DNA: TGTGCCACCAGCAGATCCGGACCCAGGACTCAGCCCCAGCATTTT. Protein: CATSRSGPRTQPQHF. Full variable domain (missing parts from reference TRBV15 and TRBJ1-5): DAMVIQNPRYQVTQFGKPVTLSCSQTLNHNVMYWYQQKSSQAPKLLFHYYDKDFNNEADTPDNFQSRRPNTSFCFLDIRSPGLGDTAMYLCATSRSGPRTQPQHFGDGTRLSIL.

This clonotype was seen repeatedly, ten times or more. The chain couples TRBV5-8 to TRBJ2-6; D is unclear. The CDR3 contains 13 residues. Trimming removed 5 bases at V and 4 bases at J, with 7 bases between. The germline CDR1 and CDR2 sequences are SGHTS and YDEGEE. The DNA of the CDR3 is TGTGCCAGCAGAATTGCCGGGGCCAACGTCCTGACTTTC. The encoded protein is CASRIAGANVLTF.

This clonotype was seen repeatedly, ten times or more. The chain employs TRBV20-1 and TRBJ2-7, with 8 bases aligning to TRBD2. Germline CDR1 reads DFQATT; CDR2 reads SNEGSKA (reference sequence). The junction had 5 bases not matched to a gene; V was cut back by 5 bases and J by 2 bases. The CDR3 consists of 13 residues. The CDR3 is CSARLAQTYEQYF. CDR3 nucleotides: TGCAGTGCTCGACTAGCGCAGACCTACGAGCAGTACTTC.

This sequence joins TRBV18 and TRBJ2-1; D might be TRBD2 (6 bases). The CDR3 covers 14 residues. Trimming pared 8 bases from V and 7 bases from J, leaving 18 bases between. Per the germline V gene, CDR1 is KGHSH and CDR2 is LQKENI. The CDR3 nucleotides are TGTGCCAGCCATACGGGGGTGGACGGAAATGAGCAGTTCTTC. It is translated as CASHTGVDGNEQFF.

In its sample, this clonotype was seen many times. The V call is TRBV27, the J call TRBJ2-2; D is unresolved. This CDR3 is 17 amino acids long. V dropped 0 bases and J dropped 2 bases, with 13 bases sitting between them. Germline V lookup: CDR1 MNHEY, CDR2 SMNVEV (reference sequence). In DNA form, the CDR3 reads TGTGCCAGCAGTTTATCGCTCTACAGAACCAACACCGGGGAGCTGTTTTTT. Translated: CASSLSLYRTNTGELFF.

CDR3 nucleotides: TGTGCCAGCTCACTCGAGACGGATCAGCCCCAGCATTTT. As protein: CASSLETDQPQHF. The rearrangement links TRBV18 to TRBJ1-5, with D unresolved. Deletions cut 4 bases from V and 5 bases from J, with 9 bases between. The germline V gene encodes CDR1 KGHSH and CDR2 LQKENI. The CDR3 is 13 residues long.

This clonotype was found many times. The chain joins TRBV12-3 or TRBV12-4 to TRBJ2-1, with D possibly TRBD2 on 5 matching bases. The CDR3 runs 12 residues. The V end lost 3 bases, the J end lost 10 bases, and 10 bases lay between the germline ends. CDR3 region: CASSLSRGEQFF. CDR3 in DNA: TGTGCCAGCAGTTTGAGTAGAGGGGAGCAGTTCTTC.